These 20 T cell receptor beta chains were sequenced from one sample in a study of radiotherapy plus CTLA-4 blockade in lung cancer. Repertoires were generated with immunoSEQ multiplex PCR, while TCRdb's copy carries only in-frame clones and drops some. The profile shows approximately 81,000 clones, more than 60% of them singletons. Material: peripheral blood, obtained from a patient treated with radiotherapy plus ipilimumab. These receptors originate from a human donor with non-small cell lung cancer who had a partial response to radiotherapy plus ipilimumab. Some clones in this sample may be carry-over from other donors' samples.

CDR3 region: CASSVSRQGEGQYF. The CDR3 region has the DNA TGTGCCAGCAGCGTTAGCCGCCAGGGGGAAGGCCAGTACTTC. V is TRBV7-8 and J is TRBJ2-5; 7 nucleotides match TRBD1. The CDR3 is 14 amino acids. Per the germline V gene, CDR1 is SGHVS and CDR2 is FQNEAQ. The junction had 13 bases not matched to a gene; V was cut back by 5 bases and J by 10 bases.

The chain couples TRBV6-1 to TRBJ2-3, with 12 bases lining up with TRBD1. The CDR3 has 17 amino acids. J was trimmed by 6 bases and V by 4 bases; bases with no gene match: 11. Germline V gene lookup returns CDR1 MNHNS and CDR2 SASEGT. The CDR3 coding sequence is TGTGCCAGCAGTGCCAGGGACAGGGGGCTTTCGTCGGATACGCAGTATTTT. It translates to CASSARDRGLSSDTQYF.

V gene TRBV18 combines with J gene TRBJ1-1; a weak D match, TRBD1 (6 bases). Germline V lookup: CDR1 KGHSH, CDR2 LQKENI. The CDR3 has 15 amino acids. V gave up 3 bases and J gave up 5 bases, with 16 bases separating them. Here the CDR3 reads CASSPLGGGVTEAFF. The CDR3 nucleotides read TGTGCCAGCTCACCTTTAGGAGGGGGGGTGACTGAAGCTTTCTTT.

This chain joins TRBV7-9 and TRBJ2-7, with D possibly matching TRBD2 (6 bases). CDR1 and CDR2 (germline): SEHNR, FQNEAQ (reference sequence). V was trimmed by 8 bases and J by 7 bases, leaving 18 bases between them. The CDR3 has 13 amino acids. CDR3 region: CASGQGGFGEQYF. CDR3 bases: TGTGCCAGCGGGCAGGGAGGCTTTGGGGAGCAGTACTTC.

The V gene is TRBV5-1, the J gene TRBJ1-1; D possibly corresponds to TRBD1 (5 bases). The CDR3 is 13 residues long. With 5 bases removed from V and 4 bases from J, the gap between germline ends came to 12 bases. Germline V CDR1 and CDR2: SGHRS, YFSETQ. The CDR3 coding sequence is TGCGCCAGCAGGACAGTCGAGGTCACTGAAGCTTTCTTT. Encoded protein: CASRTVEVTEAFF. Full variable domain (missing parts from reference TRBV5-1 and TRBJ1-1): KAGVTQTPRYLIKTRGQQVTLSCSPISGHRSVSWYQQTPGQGLQFLFEYFSETQRNKGNFPGRFSGRQFSNSRSEMNVSTLELGDSALYLCASRTVEVTEAFFGQGTRLTVV.

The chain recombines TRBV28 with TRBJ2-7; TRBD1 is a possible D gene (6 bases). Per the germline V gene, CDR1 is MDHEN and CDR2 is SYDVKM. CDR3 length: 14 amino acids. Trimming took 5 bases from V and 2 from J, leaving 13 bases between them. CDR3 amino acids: CASSLRGSTYEQYF. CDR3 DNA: TGTGCCAGCAGTCTCAGGGGATCGACCTACGAGCAGTACTTC.

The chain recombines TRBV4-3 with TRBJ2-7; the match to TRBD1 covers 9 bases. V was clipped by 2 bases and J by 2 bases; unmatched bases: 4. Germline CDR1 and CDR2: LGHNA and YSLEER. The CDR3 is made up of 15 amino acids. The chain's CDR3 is CASSQSGQGPYEQYF. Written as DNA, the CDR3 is TGCGCCAGCAGCCAATCAGGACAGGGGCCCTACGAGCAGTACTTC.

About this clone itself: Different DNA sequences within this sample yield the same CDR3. The CDR3 sequence: CASSEGGAGANVLTF. The CDR3 DNA follows: TGTGCCAGCAGTGAAGGCGGGGCTGGGGCCAACGTCCTGACTTTC. The chain has TRBV6-1 and TRBJ2-6; D might be TRBD2 (6 bases). V lost 1 base, J lost 2 bases, and 6 bases lay in between. The germline CDR1 and CDR2 sequences are MNHNS and SASEGT. CDR3 length: 15 residues.

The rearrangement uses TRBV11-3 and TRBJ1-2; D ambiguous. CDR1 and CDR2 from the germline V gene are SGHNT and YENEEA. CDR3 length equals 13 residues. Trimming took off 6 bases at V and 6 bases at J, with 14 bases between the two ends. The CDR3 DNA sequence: TGTGCCAGCAGTAGCCTCACTTGGAATGGCTACACCTTC. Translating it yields CASSSLTWNGYTF.

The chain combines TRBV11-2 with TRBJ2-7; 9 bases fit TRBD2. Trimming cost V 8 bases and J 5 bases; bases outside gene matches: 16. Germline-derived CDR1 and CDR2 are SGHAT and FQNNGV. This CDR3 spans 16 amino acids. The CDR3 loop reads CASRLWASGISHEQYF. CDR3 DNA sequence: TGTGCCAGCCGACTCTGGGCTAGCGGGATAAGTCACGAGCAGTACTTC.

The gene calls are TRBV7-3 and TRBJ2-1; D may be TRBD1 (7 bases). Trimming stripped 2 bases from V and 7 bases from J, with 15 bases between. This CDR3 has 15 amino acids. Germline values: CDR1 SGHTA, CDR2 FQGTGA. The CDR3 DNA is TGTGCCAGCAGCTTACAGGGGGGAGCCCAAAATGAGCAGTTCTTC. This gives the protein CASSLQGGAQNEQFF.

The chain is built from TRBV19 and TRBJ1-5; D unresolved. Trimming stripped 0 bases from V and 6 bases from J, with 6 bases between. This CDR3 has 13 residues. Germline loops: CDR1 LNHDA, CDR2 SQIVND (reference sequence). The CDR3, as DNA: TGTGCCAGTAGTATAGATCGAGTTCAGCCCCAGCATTTT. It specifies CASSIDRVQPQHF.

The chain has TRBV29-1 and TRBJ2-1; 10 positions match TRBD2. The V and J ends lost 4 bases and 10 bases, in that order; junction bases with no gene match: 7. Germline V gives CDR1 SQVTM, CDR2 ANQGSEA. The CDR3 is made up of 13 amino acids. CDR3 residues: CSVGTSGTQEQFF. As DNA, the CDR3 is TGCAGCGTTGGAACTAGCGGGACTCAAGAGCAGTTCTTC.

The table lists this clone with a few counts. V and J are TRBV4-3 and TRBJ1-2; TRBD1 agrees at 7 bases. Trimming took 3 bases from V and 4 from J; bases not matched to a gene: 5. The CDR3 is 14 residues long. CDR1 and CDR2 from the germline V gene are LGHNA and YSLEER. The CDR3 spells CASSQTRTGYGYTF. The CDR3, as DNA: TGCGCCAGCAGCCAGACAAGGACAGGCTATGGCTACACCTTC.

CDR3: CASSPIPVGAYGYTF. In nucleotides, the CDR3 is TGTGCCAGCAGTCCAATTCCTGTTGGGGCCTATGGCTACACCTTC. The chain links TRBV6-1 to TRBJ1-2, with a weak D call TRBD1 (5 bases). The CDR3 has 15 residues. CDR1 is MNHNS, CDR2 SASEGT, per germline. Trimming took 5 bases from V and 4 from J, leaving 17 bases between them.

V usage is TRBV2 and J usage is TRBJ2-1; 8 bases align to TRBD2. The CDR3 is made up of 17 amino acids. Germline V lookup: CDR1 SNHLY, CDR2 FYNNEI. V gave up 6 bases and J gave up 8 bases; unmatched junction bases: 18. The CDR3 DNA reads TGTGCCAGCAGGATCCGGGGGTCATCTAGCGGGTCTGATGAGCAGTTCTTC. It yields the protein CASRIRGSSSGSDEQFF.

The CDR3 loop reads CASRQGIVGYTF. The CDR3 nucleotides read TGTGCCAGCCGGCAGGGAATAGTTGGCTACACCTTC. The V and J genes are TRBV6-1 and TRBJ1-2; a possible D gene is TRBD1 (5 bases). With 8 bases removed from V and 7 bases from J, the gap between germline ends came to 14 bases. CDR1 and CDR2 (germline): MNHNS, SASEGT. The CDR3 is 12 amino acids.

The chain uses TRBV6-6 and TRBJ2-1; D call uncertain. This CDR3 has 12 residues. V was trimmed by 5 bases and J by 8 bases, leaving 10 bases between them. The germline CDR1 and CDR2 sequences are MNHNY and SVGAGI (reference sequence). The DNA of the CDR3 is TGTGCCAGCAGTCCCGTTTTCGATGAGCAGTTCTTC. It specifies CASSPVFDEQFF.

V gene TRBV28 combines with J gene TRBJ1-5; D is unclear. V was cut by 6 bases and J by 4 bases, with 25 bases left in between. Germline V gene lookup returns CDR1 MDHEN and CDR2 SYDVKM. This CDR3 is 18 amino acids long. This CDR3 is CASSSPSAADLRNQPQHF. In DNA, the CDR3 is TGTGCCAGCAGCTCACCCTCTGCTGCCGACTTAAGAAATCAGCCCCAGCATTTT.

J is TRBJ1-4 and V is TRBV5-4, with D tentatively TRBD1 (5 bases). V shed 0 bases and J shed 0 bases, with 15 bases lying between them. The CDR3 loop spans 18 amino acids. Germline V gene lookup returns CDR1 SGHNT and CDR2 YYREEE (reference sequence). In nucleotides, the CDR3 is TGTGCCAGCAGCTTGGCAGGGTCGGCAAGAGCAACTAATGAAAAACTGTTTTTT. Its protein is CASSLAGSARATNEKLFF.